The entry that follows covers one TCR beta chain sequence. The assay was immunoSEQ multiplex PCR, and TCRdb's table has in-frame clones only and misses some. The sample carries over 60,000 clones, less than 85% recorded once. Trimming at V came to 4 bases and at J to 5 bases, leaving 8 bases not matched to a gene. CDR1 and CDR2 from the germline V gene are MNHEY and SVGAGI. The CDR3 covers 15 residues. This sample is drawn from a study of T cells in tumors after PD-1 blockade. Study at large: Some patients also took daily vismodegib 150 mg during anti-PD-1 treatment. Peripheral blood samples averaged around 33,000 unique clonotypes and 113,528 templates.

The specimen was PBMCs, collected after anti-PD-1 treatment. The TCR sequence derives from a human donor with basal cell carcinoma. V usage is TRBV6-5 and J usage is TRBJ2-5, with 9 positions matching TRBD1. CDR3 nucleotide sequence: TGTGCCAGCAGTTGGGGGTACAGGGGGCAGGAGACCCAGTACTTC. Protein sequence: CASSWGYRGQETQYF.